This T cell receptor (beta chain) comes out of a study of OX40 agonist ivuxolimab in advanced cancers. Study-wide context: Earlier anti-PD-1, anti-PD-L1 or anti-CTLA-4 therapy was permitted; roughly 42% had received some.

Here immunoSEQ multiplex PCR was the method, and the copy in TCRdb shows in-frame clones only, minus some. The data hold 130,000 or so clones, with roughly 91% observed a single time. CDR3 length equals 19 residues. Sequencing was performed on CD4+ or CD8+ T cells sorted from blood, taken in a trial of the OX40 agonist ivuxolimab. The chain employs TRBV21-1 and TRBJ2-3; TRBD1 is the table's D call, not checked against the DNA. TRBV21-1 is flagged as a pseudogene. The sequence was collected from an adult with an advanced solid tumor such as melanoma, head and neck, liver or kidney cancer. CDR3 in amino acids: CASSHPRRDRGRRADTQYF. DNA of the CDR3: TGTGCCAGCAGCCACCCAAGGCGGGACAGGGGGCGAAGGGCAGATACGCAGTATTTT.